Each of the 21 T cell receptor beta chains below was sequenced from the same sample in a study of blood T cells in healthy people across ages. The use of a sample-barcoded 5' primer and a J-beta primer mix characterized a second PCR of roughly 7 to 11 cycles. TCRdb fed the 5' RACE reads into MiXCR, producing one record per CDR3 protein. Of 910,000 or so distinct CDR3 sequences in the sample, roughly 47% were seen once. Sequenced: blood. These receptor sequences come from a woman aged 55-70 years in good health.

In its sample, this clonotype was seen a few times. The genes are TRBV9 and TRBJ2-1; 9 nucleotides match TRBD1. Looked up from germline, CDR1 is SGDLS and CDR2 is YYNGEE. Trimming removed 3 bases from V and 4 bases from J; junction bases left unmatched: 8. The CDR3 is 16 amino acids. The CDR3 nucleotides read TGTGCCAGCAGCGAGGCCGGGACAGGGCGATACAATGAGCAGTTCTTC. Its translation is CASSEAGTGRYNEQFF.

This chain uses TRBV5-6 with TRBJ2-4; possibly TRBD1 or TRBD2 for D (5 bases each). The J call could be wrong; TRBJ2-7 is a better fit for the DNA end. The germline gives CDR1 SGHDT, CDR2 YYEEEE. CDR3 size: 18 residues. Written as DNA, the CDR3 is TGTGCCAGCAGCCCACCGGGACGGGTGGCCCGTTATAGCTACGAGCAGTACTTC. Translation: CASSPPGRVARYSYEQYF.

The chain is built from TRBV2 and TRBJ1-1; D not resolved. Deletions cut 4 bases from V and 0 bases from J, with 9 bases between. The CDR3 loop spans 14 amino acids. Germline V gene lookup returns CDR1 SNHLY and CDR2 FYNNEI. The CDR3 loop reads CASSADNVNTEAFF. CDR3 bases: TGTGCCAGCAGTGCTGATAACGTGAACACTGAAGCTTTCTTT. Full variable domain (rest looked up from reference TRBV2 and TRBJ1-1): EPEVTQTPSHQVTQMGQEVILRCVPISNHLYFYWYRQILGQKVEFLVSFYNNEISEKSEIFDDQFSVERPDGSNFTLKIRSTKLEDSAMYFCASSADNVNTEAFFGQGTRLTVV.

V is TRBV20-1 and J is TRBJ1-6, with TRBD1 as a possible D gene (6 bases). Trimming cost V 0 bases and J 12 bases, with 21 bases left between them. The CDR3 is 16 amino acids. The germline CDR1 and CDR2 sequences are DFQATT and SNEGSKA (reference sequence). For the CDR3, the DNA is TGCAGTGCTAGAGATGGGGGGGGCTCCGCCGTATTACCCCTCCACTTT. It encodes CSARDGGGSAVLPLHF.

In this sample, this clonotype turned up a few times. CDR3 amino acids: CASSQSSGGYNEQFF. In nucleotides, the CDR3 is TGTGCCAGCAGTCAGTCTAGCGGAGGCTACAATGAGCAGTTCTTC. The chain is built from TRBV2 and TRBJ2-1, with TRBD2 matching 7 bases. The CDR3 covers 15 residues. From germline, CDR1 is SNHLY and CDR2 FYNNEI. The V and J ends lost 5 bases and 3 bases, in that order; junction bases with no gene match: 7.

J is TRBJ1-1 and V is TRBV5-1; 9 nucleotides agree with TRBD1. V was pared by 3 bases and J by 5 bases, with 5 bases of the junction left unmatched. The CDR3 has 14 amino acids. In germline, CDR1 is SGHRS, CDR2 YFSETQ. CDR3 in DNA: TGCGCCAGCAGCTGGACAGGGGAGGGGACTGAAGCTTTCTTT. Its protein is CASSWTGEGTEAFF.

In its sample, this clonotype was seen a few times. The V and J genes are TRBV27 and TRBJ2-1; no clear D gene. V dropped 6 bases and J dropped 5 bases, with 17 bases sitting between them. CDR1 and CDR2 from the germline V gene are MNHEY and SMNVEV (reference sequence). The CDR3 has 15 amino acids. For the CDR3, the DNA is TGTGCCAGCAGCGAAAGAATAACCGAAGACAATGAGCAGTTCTTC. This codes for CASSERITEDNEQFF.

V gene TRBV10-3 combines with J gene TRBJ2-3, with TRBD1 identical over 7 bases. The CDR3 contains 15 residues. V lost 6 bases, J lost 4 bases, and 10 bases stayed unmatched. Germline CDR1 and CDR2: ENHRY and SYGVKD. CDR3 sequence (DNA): TGTGCCATCAGAGAATCGACAGGGTCCGCAGATACGCAGTATTTT. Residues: CAIRESTGSADTQYF.

The CDR3 loop reads CASSLLTESPLHF. CDR3 nucleotides: TGTGCCAGCAGCTTACTTACGGAATCACCCCTCCACTTT. The V gene is TRBV7-8, the J gene TRBJ1-6; D is uncertain. V lost 2 bases, J lost 10 bases, and 9 bases lay in between. Germline V lookup: CDR1 SGHVS, CDR2 FQNEAQ. There are 13 residues in the CDR3.

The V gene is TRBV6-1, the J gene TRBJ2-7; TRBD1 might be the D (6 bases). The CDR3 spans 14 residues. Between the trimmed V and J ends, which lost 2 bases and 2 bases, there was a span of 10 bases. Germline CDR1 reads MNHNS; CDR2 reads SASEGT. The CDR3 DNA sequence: TGTGCCAGCAGTGAAACAGGGTCACCCTACGAGCAGTACTTC. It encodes CASSETGSPYEQYF.

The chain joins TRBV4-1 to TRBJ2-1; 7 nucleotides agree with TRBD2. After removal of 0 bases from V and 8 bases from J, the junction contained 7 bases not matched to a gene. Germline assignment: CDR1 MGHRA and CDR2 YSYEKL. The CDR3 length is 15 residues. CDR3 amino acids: CASSQETRESHEQFF. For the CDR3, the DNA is TGCGCCAGCAGCCAAGAGACGCGGGAGTCCCATGAGCAGTTCTTC.

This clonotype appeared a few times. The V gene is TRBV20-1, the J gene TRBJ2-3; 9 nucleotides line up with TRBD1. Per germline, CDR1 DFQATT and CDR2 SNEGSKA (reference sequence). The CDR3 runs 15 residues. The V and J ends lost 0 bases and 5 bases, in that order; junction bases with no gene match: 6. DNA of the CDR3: TGCAGTGCTAGAGACGCCGGGACAGGGATAGATACGCAGTATTTT. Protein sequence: CSARDAGTGIDTQYF.

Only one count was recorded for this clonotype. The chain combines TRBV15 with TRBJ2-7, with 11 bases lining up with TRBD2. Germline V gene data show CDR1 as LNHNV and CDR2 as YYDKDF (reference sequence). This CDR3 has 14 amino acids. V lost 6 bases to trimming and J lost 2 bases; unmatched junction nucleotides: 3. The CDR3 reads CATRLAGGPYEQYF. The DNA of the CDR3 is TGTGCCACCAGGTTAGCGGGAGGGCCCTACGAGCAGTACTTC.

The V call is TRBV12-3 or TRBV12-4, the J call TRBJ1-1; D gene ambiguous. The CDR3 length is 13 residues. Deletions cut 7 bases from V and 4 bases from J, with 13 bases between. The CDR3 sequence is CASTPRGSTEAFF. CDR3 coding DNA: TGTGCCAGCACTCCCAGAGGGAGCACTGAAGCTTTCTTT.

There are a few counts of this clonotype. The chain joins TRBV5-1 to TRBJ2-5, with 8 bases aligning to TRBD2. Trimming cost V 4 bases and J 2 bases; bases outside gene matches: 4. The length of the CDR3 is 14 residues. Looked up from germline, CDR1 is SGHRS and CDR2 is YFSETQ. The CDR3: CASSSGSWQETQYF. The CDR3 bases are TGCGCCAGCAGCAGCGGGAGTTGGCAAGAGACCCAGTACTTC.

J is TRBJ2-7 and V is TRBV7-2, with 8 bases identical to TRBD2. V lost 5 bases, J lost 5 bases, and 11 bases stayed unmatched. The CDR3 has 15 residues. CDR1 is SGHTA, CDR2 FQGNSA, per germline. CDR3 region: CASSPSSGSPHEQYF. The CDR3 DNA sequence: TGTGCCAGCAGCCCGTCCAGCGGGAGTCCCCACGAGCAGTACTTC.

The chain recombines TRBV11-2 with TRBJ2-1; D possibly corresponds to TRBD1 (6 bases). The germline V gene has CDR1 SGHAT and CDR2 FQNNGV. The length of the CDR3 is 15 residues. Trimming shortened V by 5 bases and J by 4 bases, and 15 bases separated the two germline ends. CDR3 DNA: TGTGCCAGCAGCATCCAGGGGCGGAGGTACAATGAGCAGTTCTTC. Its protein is CASSIQGRRYNEQFF.

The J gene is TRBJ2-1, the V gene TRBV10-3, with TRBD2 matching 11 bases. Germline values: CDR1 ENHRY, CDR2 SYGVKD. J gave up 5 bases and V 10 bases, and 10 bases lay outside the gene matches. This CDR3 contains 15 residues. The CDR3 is CATGRLAGLDNEQFF. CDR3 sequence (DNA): TGTGCCACTGGCAGACTAGCGGGGCTTGACAATGAGCAGTTCTTC.

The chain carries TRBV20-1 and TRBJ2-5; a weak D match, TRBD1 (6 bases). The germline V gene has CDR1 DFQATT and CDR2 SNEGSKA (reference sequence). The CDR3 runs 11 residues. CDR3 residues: CGGQFQETQYF. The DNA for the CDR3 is TGCGGAGGACAGTTTCAAGAGACCCAGTACTTC.

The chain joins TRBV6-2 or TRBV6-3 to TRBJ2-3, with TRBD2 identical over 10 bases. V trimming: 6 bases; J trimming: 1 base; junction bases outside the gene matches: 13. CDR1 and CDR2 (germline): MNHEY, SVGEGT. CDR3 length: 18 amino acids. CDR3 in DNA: TGTGCCAGCAGGCCTATCGGACTAGCGGAATCACGCACAGATACGCAGTATTTT. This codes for CASRPIGLAESRTDTQYF.

This CDR3 reads CSASQDRPPGNTIYF. CDR3 DNA: TGCAGTGCTAGCCAGGATAGACCTCCGGGAAACACCATATATTTT. The J gene is TRBJ1-3, the V gene TRBV20-1; no firm D call. This CDR3 has 15 amino acids. CDR1 is DFQATT and CDR2 is SNEGSKA in the germline V gene (reference sequence). V lost 3 bases to trimming and J lost 4 bases, with 16 bases between them.